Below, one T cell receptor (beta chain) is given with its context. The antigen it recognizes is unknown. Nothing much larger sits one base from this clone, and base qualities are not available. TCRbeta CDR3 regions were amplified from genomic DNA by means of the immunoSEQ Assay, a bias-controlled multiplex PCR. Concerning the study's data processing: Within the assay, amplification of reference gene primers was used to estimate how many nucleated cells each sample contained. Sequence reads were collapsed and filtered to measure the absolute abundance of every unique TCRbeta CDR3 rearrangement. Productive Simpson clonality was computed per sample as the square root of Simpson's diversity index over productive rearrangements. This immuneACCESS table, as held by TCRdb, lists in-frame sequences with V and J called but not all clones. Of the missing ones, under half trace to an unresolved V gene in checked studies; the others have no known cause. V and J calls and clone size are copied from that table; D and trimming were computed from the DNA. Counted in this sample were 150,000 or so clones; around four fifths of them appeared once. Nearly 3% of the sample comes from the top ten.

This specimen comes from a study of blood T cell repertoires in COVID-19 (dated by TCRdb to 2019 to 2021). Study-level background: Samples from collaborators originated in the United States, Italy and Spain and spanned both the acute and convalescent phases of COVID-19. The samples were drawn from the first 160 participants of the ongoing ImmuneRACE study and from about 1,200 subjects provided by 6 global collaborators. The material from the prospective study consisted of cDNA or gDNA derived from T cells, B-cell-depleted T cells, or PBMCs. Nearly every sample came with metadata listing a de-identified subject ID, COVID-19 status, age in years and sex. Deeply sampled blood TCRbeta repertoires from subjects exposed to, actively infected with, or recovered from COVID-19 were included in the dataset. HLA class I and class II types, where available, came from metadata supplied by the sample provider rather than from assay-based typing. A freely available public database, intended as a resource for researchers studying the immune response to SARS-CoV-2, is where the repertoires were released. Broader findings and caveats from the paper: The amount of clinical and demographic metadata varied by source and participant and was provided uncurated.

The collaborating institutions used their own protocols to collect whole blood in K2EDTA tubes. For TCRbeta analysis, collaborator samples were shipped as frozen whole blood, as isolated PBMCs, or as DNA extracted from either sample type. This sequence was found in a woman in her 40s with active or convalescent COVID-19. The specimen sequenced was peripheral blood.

In nucleotides, the sequence is TGTGCCAGCAGTTACTCGAGCCTGAACACTGAAGCTTTCTTT. Translated, this gives CASSYSSLNTEAFF. The V gene is TRBV6-5 and the J gene is TRBJ1-1, with no confidently assigned D gene. The V end loses 0 bases and the J end loses 0 bases, and a stretch of 5 bases separates them. Inclusive of the bounding cysteine and phenylalanine, the CDR3 is 14 residues long. Only the CDR3 part of the read is kept: 42 bases, read in frame from the first base. CDR1 and CDR2, per the germline V gene, are MNHEY and SVGAGI.